What follows is one TCR beta chain and its context. The V gene's germline CDR1 is SGHAT and CDR2 FQNNGV. CDR3 length: 14 residues. Trimming left V 0 bases short and J 6 bases short, with 11 bases between. The sample is drawn from a study of blood T cell repertoires in COVID-19. Study in general: T cells, B-cell-depleted T cells, or PBMCs supplied cDNA or gDNA.

The method was immunoSEQ multiplex PCR; TCRdb's version includes in-frame clones alone and lacks a portion of them. Of more than 250,000 clones in the sample, around 83% are singletons; the top ten hold 1% to 1.5%. This TCR came from a woman aged 45-65 years with acute or convalescent COVID-19. This chain joins TRBV11-2 and TRBJ1-1; D remains unclear. Sequences were obtained from peripheral blood. The CDR3 nucleotides are TGTGCCAGCAGCTTAGAGTACCGGTCCTCTGAAGCTTTCTTT. This codes for CASSLEYRSSEAFF.